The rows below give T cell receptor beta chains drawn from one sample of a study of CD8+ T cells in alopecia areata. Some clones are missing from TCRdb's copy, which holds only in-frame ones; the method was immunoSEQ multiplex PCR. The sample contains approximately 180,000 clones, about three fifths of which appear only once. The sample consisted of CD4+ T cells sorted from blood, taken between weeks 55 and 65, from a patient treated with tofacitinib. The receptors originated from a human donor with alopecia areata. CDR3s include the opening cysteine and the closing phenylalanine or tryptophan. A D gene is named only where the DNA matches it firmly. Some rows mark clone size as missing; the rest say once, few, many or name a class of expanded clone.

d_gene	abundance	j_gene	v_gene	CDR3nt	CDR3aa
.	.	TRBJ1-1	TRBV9	TGTGCCAGCAGCGTAGCGGGGCAGGGCGCAAACACTGAAGCTTTCTTT	CASSVAGQGANTEAFF
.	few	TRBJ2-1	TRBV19	TGTGCCAGCAGCGGAAGGACTCCGAGCTCCTACAATGAGCAGTTCTTC	CASSGRTPSSYNEQFF
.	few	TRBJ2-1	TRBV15	TGTGCCACCAGCAGAGAACGCATCGAGCAGTTCTTC	CATSRERIEQFF
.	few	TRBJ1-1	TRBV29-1	TGCAGCGCTCAGACCCATAACACTGAAGCTTTCTTT	CSAQTHNTEAFF
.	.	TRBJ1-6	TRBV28	TGTGCCAGCAGTTTACCGGGGGGGATGCGCTCACCCCTCCACTTT	CASSLPGGMRSPLHF
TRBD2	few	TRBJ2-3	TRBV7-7	TGTGCTAGCAGCAACGGGGGGGTGCCAGATACGCAGTATTTT	CASSNGGVPDTQYF
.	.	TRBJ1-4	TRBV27	TGTGCCAGCAGGGCCCCGAATGAAAAACTGTTTTTT	CASRAPNEKLFF
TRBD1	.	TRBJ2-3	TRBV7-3	TGTGCCAGCAGCATCTACAGGGGGAGCACAGATACGCAGTATTTT	CASSIYRGSTDTQYF
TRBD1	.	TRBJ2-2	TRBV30	TGTGCCTGGAGGCCATTGGGACAGGGAAACACCGGGGAGCTGTTTTTT	CAWRPLGQGNTGELFF
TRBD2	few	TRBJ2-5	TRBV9	TGTGCCAGCAGCGCCGGACTAGCGGGGGGGCTGGAGACCCAGTACTTC	CASSAGLAGGLETQYF
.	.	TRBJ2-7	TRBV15	TGTGCCACCAGCAGAGAGTTACAGGCCTCCTACGAGCAGTACTTC	CATSRELQASYEQYF
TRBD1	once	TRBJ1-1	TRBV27	TGTGCCAGCAGTTTAACAGGGGGGAGCACTGAAGCTTTCTTT	CASSLTGGSTEAFF
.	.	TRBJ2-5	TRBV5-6	TGTGCCAGCAGACCCAGTCAGGGGTTGATCCAAGAGACCCAGTACTTC	CASRPSQGLIQETQYF
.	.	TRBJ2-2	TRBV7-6	TGTGCCAGCAGCACCGGGACCGTCATGGGCGGGGAGCTGTTTTTT	CASSTGTVMGGELFF
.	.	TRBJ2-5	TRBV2	TGTGCCAGCAGAGCTGACCGGGGCCCAGTTTTGGCCCAGTACTTC	CASRADRGPVLAQYF
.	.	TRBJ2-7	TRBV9	TGTGCCAGCAGCGCTGGCTCCTACGAGCAGTACTTC	CASSAGSYEQYF
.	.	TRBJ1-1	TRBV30	TGTGCCTGGAGTGTACGTGGGGGGTACACTGAAGCTTTCTTT	CAWSVRGGYTEAFF
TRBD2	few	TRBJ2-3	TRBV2	TGTGCCAGCAACCCTAGCGGGGGGGCCACAGATACGCAGTATTTT	CASNPSGGATDTQYF
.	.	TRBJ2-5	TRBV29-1	TGCAGCGTTTGTGTAGGGGGTCGAGAGACCCAGTACTTC	CSVCVGGRETQYF
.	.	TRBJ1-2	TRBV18	TGTGCCAGCTCATTCCAGACAGAGAGCTATGGCTACACCTTC	CASSFQTESYGYTF
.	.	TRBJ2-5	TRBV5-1	TGCGCCAGCAGCCCTGTGGTAACTTATGAAGAGACCCAGTACTTC	CASSPVVTYEETQYF
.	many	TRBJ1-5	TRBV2	TGTGCCAGCAGTGATAGGAATCAGCCCCAGCATTTT	CASSDRNQPQHF
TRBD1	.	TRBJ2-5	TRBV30	TGTGCCTGGATGGACAGGAAGTTTAAAGAGACCCAGTACTTC	CAWMDRKFKETQYF
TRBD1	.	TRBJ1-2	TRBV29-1	TGCAGCGTTTCCTTGGACAGGTCCGGTGGGGGCTACACCTTC	CSVSLDRSGGGYTF
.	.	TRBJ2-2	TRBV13	TGTGCCAGCAGCCGTGCGGTCGGGGAGCTGTTTTTT	CASSRAVGELFF
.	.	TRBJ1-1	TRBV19	TGTGCCAGTACCTACCCCGGTTGGGGAGAGACTGAAGCTTTCTTT	CASTYPGWGETEAFF
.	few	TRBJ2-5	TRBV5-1	TGCGCCAGCAGCCCCCAAGGAGAGACCCAGTACTTC	CASSPQGETQYF
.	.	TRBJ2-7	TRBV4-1	TGCGCCAGCGGGTGGCCAGGGGGAGGCGAGCAGTACTTC	CASGWPGGGEQYF
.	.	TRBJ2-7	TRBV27	TGTGCCAGCAGTTTCACAGGACCCTACGAGCAGTACTTC	CASSFTGPYEQYF
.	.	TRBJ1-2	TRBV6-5	TGTGCCAGCAGTTACTCGGGCAGGGTAGCCAACGGCTACACCTTC	CASSYSGRVANGYTF
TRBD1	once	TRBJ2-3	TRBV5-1	TGCGCCAGCAGTCCGGGGACAGGGGACCCAGATACGCAGTATTTT	CASSPGTGDPDTQYF
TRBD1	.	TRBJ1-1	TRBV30	TGTGCCTGGTCAGAGGGGGCCACTGAAGCTTTCTTT	CAWSEGATEAFF
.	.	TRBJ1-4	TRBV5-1	TGCGCCAGCAGCTTTGAAGGCCTACCTTCCGGAAAACTGTTTTTT	CASSFEGLPSGKLFF
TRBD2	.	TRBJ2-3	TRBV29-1	TGCAGCGCCCCTAGCGGGGGCACAGATACGCAGTATTTT	CSAPSGGTDTQYF
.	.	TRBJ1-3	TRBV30	TGTGCCTGGGGTACCCTCTCTGGAAACACCATATATTTT	CAWGTLSGNTIYF
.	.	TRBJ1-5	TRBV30	TGTGCCTGGAGTCTGGATAGCAATCAGCCCCAGCATTTT	CAWSLDSNQPQHF
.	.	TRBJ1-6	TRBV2	TGTGCCAGCTGGGGACCGGGGGTTTCACCCCTCCACTTT	CASWGPGVSPLHF
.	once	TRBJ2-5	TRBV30	TGTGCCTGGACCCGGGTTCGGGGTCGGGGTCAAGAGACCCAGTACTTC	CAWTRVRGRGQETQYF
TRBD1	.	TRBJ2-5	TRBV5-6	TGTGCCAGCAGCTCCCGGGACAGGGGGACACCAGAGACCCAGTACTTC	CASSSRDRGTPETQYF
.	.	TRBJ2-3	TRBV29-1	TGCAGCGTTGATATCGGGGGCACAGATACGCAGTATTTT	CSVDIGGTDTQYF
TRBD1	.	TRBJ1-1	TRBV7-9	TGTGCCAGCACCGAGGACAGGTCGATCACTGAAGCTTTCTTT	CASTEDRSITEAFF
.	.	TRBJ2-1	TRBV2	TGTGCCAGCAGTGAGCCCCAAAAGAAGCAGTTCTTC	CASSEPQKKQFF
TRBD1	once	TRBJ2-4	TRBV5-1	TGCGCCAGCAGCTTGGGGGACAGAGTCAAAAACATTCAGTACTTC	CASSLGDRVKNIQYF
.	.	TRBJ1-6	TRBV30	TGTGCCTGGAGTGTCCGCGGGGATTCACCCCTCCACTTT	CAWSVRGDSPLHF
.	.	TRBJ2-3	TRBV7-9	TGTGCCAGCAGCTTTCTAGAGACAGATACGCAGTATTTT	CASSFLETDTQYF
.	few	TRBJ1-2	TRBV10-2	TGCGCCAGCGGATACAGGGCGGGCGATGGCTACACCTTC	CASGYRAGDGYTF
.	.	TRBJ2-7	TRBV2	TGTGCCAGCAGGGGGGACGGGAGCTCCTACGAGCAGTACTTC	CASRGDGSSYEQYF
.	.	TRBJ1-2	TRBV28	TGTGCCAGCAGAATCAGGACCTATGGCTACACCTTC	CASRIRTYGYTF
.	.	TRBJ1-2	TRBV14	TGTGCCAGCAGCCAAATACCGCAGGGGATCGGTGGCTACACCTTC	CASSQIPQGIGGYTF
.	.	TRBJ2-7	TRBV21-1	TGTGCCAGCAGCAATTTCAAAGCGGGGGGTTTCCACGAGCAGTACTTC	CASSNFKAGGFHEQYF
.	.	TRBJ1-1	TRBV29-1	TGCAGCGGAGGGAACACTGAAGCTTTCTTT	CSGGNTEAFF
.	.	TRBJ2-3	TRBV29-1	TGCAGCGTTGAAATCTCCACAGATACGCAGTATTTT	CSVEISTDTQYF
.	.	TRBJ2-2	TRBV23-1	TGCGCCAGCAGTCAATTATCCTGGGGGCTTAGGCACACCGGGGAGCTGTTTTTT	CASSQLSWGLRHTGELFF
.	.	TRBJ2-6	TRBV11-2	TGTGCCAGCAATCAGGGCTCTGGGGCCAACGTCCTGACTTTC	CASNQGSGANVLTF